This T cell receptor beta chain was recorded in a study of metastatic and nonmetastatic thyroid tumors. On the study more broadly: Repertoire comparisons spanned blood and tumor or nodule tissue from malignant and benign thyroid patients. Whole-study results and caveats: Malignant thyroid tumors reportedly exceeded benign nodules significantly in TCR beta diversity, with the difference appearing in blood and tumor.

Per the germline V gene, CDR1 is SGHNT and CDR2 is YENEEA. The CDR3 is 15 amino acids. Trimming at V came to 5 bases and at J to 6 bases, leaving 7 bases not matched to a gene. Many counts were recorded for this clone. What it binds is not known. In the original workflow: Researchers built a distant-metastasis classifier for papillary thyroid cancer that drew on CDR3 differences across clinicopathological groups. TCRdb re-analyzed the PCR reads using MiXCR. TCRdb, not the authors, supplied the V and J calls. The table lists under 75,000 clones, 18% of them singletons. Prior to thyroid surgery, none of the patients had received any treatment.

Sample: blood. The rearrangement links TRBV11-3 to TRBJ2-7; TRBD2 matches at 13 bases. The source of this sequence is a female donor with papillary thyroid cancer or a benign thyroid nodule (not recorded which). Some clones in this sample may be carry-over from other donors' samples. The CDR3 reads CASSDGLAGVSEQYF. DNA for the CDR3: TGTGCCAGCAGCGACGGACTAGCGGGAGTTAGCGAGCAGTACTTC.